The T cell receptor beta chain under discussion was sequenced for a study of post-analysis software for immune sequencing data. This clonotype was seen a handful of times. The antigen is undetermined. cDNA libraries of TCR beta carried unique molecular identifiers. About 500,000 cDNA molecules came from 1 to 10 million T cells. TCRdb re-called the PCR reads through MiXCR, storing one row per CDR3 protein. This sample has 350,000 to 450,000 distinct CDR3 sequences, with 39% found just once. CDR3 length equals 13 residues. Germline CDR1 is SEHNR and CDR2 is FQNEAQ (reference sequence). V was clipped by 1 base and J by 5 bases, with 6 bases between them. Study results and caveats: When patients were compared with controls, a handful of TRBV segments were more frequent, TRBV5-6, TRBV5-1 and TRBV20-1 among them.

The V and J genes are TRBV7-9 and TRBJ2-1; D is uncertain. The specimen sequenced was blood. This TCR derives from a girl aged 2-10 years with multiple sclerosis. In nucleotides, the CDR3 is TGTGCCAGCAGCTTAGGGGCAGACAATGAGCAGTTCTTC. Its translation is CASSLGADNEQFF.